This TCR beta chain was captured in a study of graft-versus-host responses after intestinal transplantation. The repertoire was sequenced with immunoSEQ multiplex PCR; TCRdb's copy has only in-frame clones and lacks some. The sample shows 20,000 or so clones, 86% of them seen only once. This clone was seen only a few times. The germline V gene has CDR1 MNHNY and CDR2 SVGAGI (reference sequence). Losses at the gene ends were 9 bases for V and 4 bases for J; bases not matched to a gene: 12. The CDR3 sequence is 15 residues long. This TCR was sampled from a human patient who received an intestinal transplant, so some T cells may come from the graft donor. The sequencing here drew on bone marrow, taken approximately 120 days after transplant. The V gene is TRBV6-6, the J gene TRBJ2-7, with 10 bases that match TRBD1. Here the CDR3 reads CASTGTGTGEYEQYF. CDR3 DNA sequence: TGTGCCAGTACAGGGACCGGGACAGGGGAATACGAGCAGTACTTC.